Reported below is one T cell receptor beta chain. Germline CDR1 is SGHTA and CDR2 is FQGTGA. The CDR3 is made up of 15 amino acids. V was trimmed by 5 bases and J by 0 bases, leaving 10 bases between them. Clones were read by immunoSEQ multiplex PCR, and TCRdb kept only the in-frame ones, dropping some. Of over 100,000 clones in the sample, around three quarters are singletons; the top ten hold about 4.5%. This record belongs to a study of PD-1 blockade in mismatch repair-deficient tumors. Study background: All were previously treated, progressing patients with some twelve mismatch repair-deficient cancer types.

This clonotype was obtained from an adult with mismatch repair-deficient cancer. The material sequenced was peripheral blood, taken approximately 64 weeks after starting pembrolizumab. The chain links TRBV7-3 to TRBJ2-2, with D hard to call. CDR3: CASSPPRANTGELFF. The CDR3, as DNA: TGTGCCAGCAGCCCCCCGCGCGCGAACACCGGGGAGCTGTTTTTT.